The 23 T cell receptor beta chains given below trace back to one sample, sequenced in a study of regulatory T cells in long-lasting Graves disease. Time point given: newly diagnosed GD, antithyroid drugs for less than 3 months. After RNA was extracted from PBMCs, the TCR library was made from it. Arm-PCR of CDR3 regions and iRepertoire HTBI primers were the basis on which TCR beta libraries were built. TCRdb reprocessed the multiplex PCR reads with MiXCR, giving one entry per CDR3 protein. The table has hundreds of thousands of distinct CDR3 sequences, around 15% seen once. These data also featured in a second study, about T cells in Graves' hyperthyroidism and ophthalmopathy.

Sample: peripheral blood mononuclear cells (PBMCs), taken at new diagnosis, from a patient treated with antithyroid drugs. Every receptor here comes from a man aged 35 to 55 with Graves disease.

On this clonotype itself: A read error may be the cause here, since a much bigger clone is one base away. The rearrangement uses TRBV6-2 or TRBV6-3 and TRBJ2-1; a possible D gene is TRBD1 (6 bases). The CDR3 has 15 residues. V was shortened by 1 base and J by 5 bases, with 12 bases between the two germline ends. Germline CDR1 reads MNHEY; CDR2 reads SVGEGT. CDR3 sequence reads: CASSYWAQGDNEQFF. In DNA form, the CDR3 reads TGTGCCAGCAGTTACTGGGCACAGGGAGACAATGAGCAGTTCTTC.

The chain employs TRBV12-3 or TRBV12-4 and TRBJ2-2, with D tentatively TRBD2 (5 bases). V was cut by 0 bases and J by 5 bases, with 16 bases left in between. This CDR3 has 17 amino acids. In DNA form, the CDR3 reads TGTGCCAGCAGTTTAGCGAGGACGGCTAGCTGGACCGGGGAGCTGTTTTTT. It codes for CASSLARTASWTGELFF.

This clonotype has more than one count but fewer than ten. The CDR3 DNA follows: TGCGCCAGCAGCCTATTTTTGACAGGGAACACTGAAGCTTTCTTT. Encoded protein: CASSLFLTGNTEAFF. V is TRBV5-1 and J is TRBJ1-1, with D maybe TRBD1 (6 bases). The length of the CDR3 is 15 residues. V lost 4 bases and J lost 1, with 14 bases in between. In germline, CDR1 is SGHRS, CDR2 YFSETQ.

V gene TRBV12-5 combines with J gene TRBJ1-1, with D possibly TRBD1 on 5 matching bases. V gave up 5 bases and J gave up 4 bases, with 11 bases separating them. The germline gives CDR1 LGHNT, CDR2 FRNRAP. The CDR3 extends over 13 amino acids. The CDR3 region is CASGTGGSTEAFF. As DNA, the CDR3 is TGTGCTAGTGGTACGGGGGGGAGCACTGAAGCTTTCTTT.

This chain joins TRBV5-1 and TRBJ2-2; D gene ambiguous. The V and J ends lost 1 base and 2 bases respectively, with 9 bases between them. The CDR3 sequence is 15 residues long. Germline V gene data show CDR1 as SGHRS and CDR2 as YFSETQ. CDR3 coding DNA: TGCGCCAGCAGCTTGTATGGCCAAAACACCGGGGAGCTGTTTTTT. Amino acids: CASSLYGQNTGELFF.

This clonotype was observed many times. V gene TRBV18 combines with J gene TRBJ2-7; TRBD1 is a possible D gene (5 bases). Germline assignment: CDR1 KGHSH and CDR2 LQKENI. The CDR3 sequence is 14 residues long. V was pared by 5 bases and J by 3 bases, with 14 bases between. CDR3 sequence reads: CASSGRRTSYEQYF. CDR3 sequence (DNA): TGTGCCAGCTCAGGTCGCAGGACAAGCTACGAGCAGTACTTC.

This clonotype was counted only a few times. The chain links TRBV9 to TRBJ2-1, with 10 bases fitting TRBD2. The CDR3 is made up of 16 amino acids. CDR1 is SGDLS, CDR2 YYNGEE, per germline. V was clipped by 0 bases and J by 8 bases; unmatched bases: 8. CDR3 residues: CASSVGSGGAGDEQFF. The CDR3 region has the DNA TGTGCCAGCAGCGTAGGAAGCGGGGGGGCAGGAGATGAGCAGTTCTTC. Using reference TRBV9 and TRBJ2-1 for the parts outside the CDR3, the full variable domain is DSGVTQTPKHLITATGQRVTLRCSPRSGDLSVYWYQQSLDQGLQFLIQYYNGEERAKGNILERFSAQQFPDLHSELNLSSLELGDSALYFCASSVGSGGAGDEQFFGPGTRLTVL.

Many counts were recorded for this clonotype. The chain is built from TRBV7-9 and TRBJ2-4; D is possibly TRBD1 (6 bases). The CDR3 is 16 amino acids. V was shortened by 4 bases and J by 0 bases, with 13 bases between the two germline ends. Germline assignment: CDR1 SEHNR and CDR2 FQNEAQ (reference sequence). The chain's CDR3 is CASSSQQGSAKNIQYF. CDR3 sequence (DNA): TGTGCCAGCAGCTCCCAACAGGGTTCAGCCAAAAACATTCAGTACTTC. Looking up the rest from reference TRBV7-9 and TRBJ2-4 gives the full variable domain: DTGVSQNPRHKITKRGQNVTFRCDPISEHNRLYWYRQTLGQGPEFLTYFQNEAQLEKSRLLSDRFSAERPKGSFSTLEIQRTEQGDSAMYLCASSSQQGSAKNIQYFGAGTRLSVL.

The sample holds many counts of this clonotype. J is TRBJ2-7 and V is TRBV15; a possible D gene is TRBD1 (6 bases). Germline V CDR1 and CDR2: LNHNV, YYDKDF (reference sequence). The CDR3 sequence is 15 residues long. V lost 3 bases, J lost 0 bases, and 12 bases lay in between. The CDR3 bases are TGTGCCACCAGCAGTATCAACAGGGCCTCCTACGAGCAGTACTTC. It codes for CATSSINRASYEQYF. Filled out from reference TRBV15 and TRBJ2-7, the complete variable domain reads DAMVIQNPRYQVTQFGKPVTLSCSQTLNHNVMYWYQQKSSQAPKLLFHYYDKDFNNEADTPDNFQSRRPNTSFCFLDIRSPGLGDTAMYLCATSSINRASYEQYFGPGTRLTVT.

The rearrangement joins TRBV5-1 to TRBJ2-3, with 13 bases aligning to TRBD2. The ends lost 1 base at V and 7 bases at J; junction bases unmatched: 9. In germline, CDR1 is SGHRS, CDR2 YFSETQ. The CDR3 loop spans 17 amino acids. CDR3: CASSLPPLAGGLYTQYF. The CDR3 DNA is TGCGCCAGCAGCTTGCCACCACTAGCGGGGGGGCTTTATACGCAGTATTTT.

Ten or more counts support this clonotype. V and J are TRBV29-1 and TRBJ1-1; no firm D call. The CDR3 length is 10 residues. Germline V gene lookup returns CDR1 SQVTM and CDR2 ANQGSEA. V was pared by 6 bases and J by 0 bases, with 2 bases between. CDR3 residues: CSVMNTEAFF. The CDR3 DNA is TGCAGCGTCATGAACACTGAAGCTTTCTTT.

This clonotype was counted many times. V is TRBV20-1 and J is TRBJ2-3; D assignment may be TRBD1 or TRBD2 (5 bases each). Trimming stripped 3 bases from V and 5 bases from J, with 9 bases between. Per germline, CDR1 DFQATT and CDR2 SNEGSKA (reference sequence). The CDR3 totals 12 residues. The CDR3, as DNA: TGCAGTGCTAGCGGGGACGGAGATACGCAGTATTTT. Translation: CSASGDGDTQYF.

This clonotype has a handful of counts. CDR3 bases: TGTGCCACCCAGGAAGGGTGGGATTCACCCCTCCACTTT. This translates into CATQEGWDSPLHF. The chain has TRBV28 and TRBJ1-6; D remains unclear. CDR3 length: 13 residues. The germline CDR1 and CDR2 sequences are MDHEN and SYDVKM. Between the trimmed V and J ends, which lost 10 bases and 8 bases, there was a span of 15 bases.

This clonotype was observed a few times. This rearrangement joins TRBV29-1 to TRBJ1-5; D is undetermined. The CDR3 is 12 amino acids. The germline gives CDR1 SQVTM, CDR2 ANQGSEA. V was trimmed by 6 bases and J by 4 bases, leaving 10 bases between them. In DNA, the CDR3 is TGCAGCGTAGCGGACCCGAATCAGCCCCAGCATTTT. Residues: CSVADPNQPQHF.

Points on this clonotype: This clone may be a read error of a much larger clone one base away. The chain links TRBV28 to TRBJ2-5; 7 bases are shared with TRBD2. The CDR3 covers 15 residues. V lost 6 bases and J lost 5; bases outside the gene matches: 12. CDR1 and CDR2 (germline): MDHEN, SYDVKM. The CDR3 here is CASSGERGSRETQYF. The CDR3 DNA sequence: TGTGCCAGCAGCGGGGAGCGGGGTTCAAGGGAGACCCAGTACTTC.

This clonotype has ten or more counts. The chain uses TRBV6-1 and TRBJ2-7; D unresolved. Germline V CDR1 and CDR2: MNHNS, SASEGT. CDR3 length: 15 residues. V lost 4 bases and J lost 2, with 15 bases in between. The CDR3 DNA sequence: TGTGCCAGCAGTGCCCAACCGGTCGTGACCTACGAGCAGTACTTC. It codes for CASSAQPVVTYEQYF.

The rearrangement links TRBV19 to TRBJ1-2; the D gene is possibly TRBD1 (6 bases). The ends were cut back, 10 bases at V and 5 bases at J, with 17 bases in the middle. The CDR3 runs to 13 residues. The V gene's germline CDR1 is LNHDA and CDR2 SQIVND (reference sequence). DNA for the CDR3: TGTGCCACAACCCTGACAGGTCGATATGGCTACACCTTC. Its translation: CATTLTGRYGYTF.

This clonotype showed up many times. V usage is TRBV3-1 and J usage is TRBJ2-5; TRBD2 matches at 8 bases. There are 14 residues in the CDR3. Germline CDR1 and CDR2: LGHDT and YNNKEL (reference sequence). The V gene end was trimmed by 0 bases and the J gene end by 5 bases; junction bases not matched to a gene: 2. Here the CDR3 DNA reads TGTGCCAGCAGCCAAGATAGCGGGGCGGAGACCCAGTACTTC. Its protein is CASSQDSGAETQYF.

The chain joins TRBV11-3 to TRBJ2-6, with D maybe TRBD2 (6 bases). V was shortened by 2 bases and J by 0 bases, with 8 bases between the two germline ends. The CDR3 totals 16 residues. Germline CDR1 SGHNT, CDR2 YENEEA. The CDR3 bases are TGTGCCAGCAGCTTACACGGGAGCTCTGGGGCCAACGTCCTGACTTTC. It is translated as CASSLHGSSGANVLTF.

This clonotype was picked up many times. The gene calls are TRBV29-1 and TRBJ2-3; 8 positions agree with TRBD1. Germline values: CDR1 SQVTM, CDR2 ANQGSEA. V shed 0 bases and J 3 bases; nucleotides not matched to a gene: 5. The CDR3 is 15 amino acids. CDR3 residues: CSVEDRDRSTDTQYF. The CDR3 region has the DNA TGCAGCGTTGAAGACAGGGACAGGTCAACAGATACGCAGTATTTT.

The chain links TRBV10-2 to TRBJ2-2; TRBD2 might be the D (7 bases). Trimming took off 6 bases at V and 3 bases at J, with 11 bases between the two ends. The CDR3 sequence is 14 residues long. Germline loops: CDR1 WSHSY, CDR2 SAAADI. CDR3 nucleotide sequence: TGCGCCAGCAGCGAGGGGGGGTACACCGGGGAGCTGTTTTTT. Its translation is CASSEGGYTGELFF.

The chain is built from TRBV6-1 and TRBJ2-3; D perhaps matches TRBD2 (7 bases). V was pared by 7 bases and J by 5 bases, with 13 bases between. The CDR3 extends over 13 amino acids. From germline, CDR1 is MNHNS and CDR2 SASEGT. The CDR3 protein is CASTRGPGDTQYF. In DNA, the CDR3 is TGTGCCAGCACGCGGGGGCCGGGAGATACGCAGTATTTT.

Concerning this clonotype: This may stem from a read error, because a much larger clone lies one nucleotide away. The V and J genes are TRBV7-2 and TRBJ2-7; the D is unclear. The CDR3 spans 11 residues. Per the germline V gene, CDR1 is SGHTA and CDR2 is FQGNSA. This CDR3 reads CATSSYSAQYF. The CDR3, as DNA: TGTGCCACCAGCAGTTACAGCGCGCAGTACTTC.